Each of the 6 T cell receptor beta chains below was sequenced from the same sample in a study of PD-1 blockade in mismatch repair-deficient tumors. TCRdb's copy holds only in-frame clones and misses some; the assay was immunoSEQ multiplex PCR. Counted here are 15,000 or so clones, approximately 84% occurring once; the ten biggest clones make up about 1.5%. Sequencing used PBMCs, obtained less than 25 weeks after starting pembrolizumab. The receptors were gathered from an adult with mismatch repair-deficient cancer.

The J gene is TRBJ2-7, the V gene TRBV5-6; D is possibly TRBD1 (6 bases). Germline V gene sequence: CDR1 SGHDT, CDR2 YYEEEE. Trimming shortened V by 0 bases and J by 3 bases, and 16 bases separated the two germline ends. The CDR3 length is 16 residues. The CDR3 sequence: CASSLARTAYFYEQYF. The CDR3 DNA reads as TGTGCCAGCAGCTTGGCCAGGACAGCTTACTTCTACGAGCAGTACTTC.

The genes are TRBV19 and TRBJ2-2; 16 nucleotides line up with TRBD2. This CDR3 is 18 amino acids long. The V gene end was trimmed by 6 bases and the J gene end by 5 bases; junction bases not matched to a gene: 9. CDR1 LNHDA and CDR2 SQIVND come from the germline V gene (reference sequence). CDR3 DNA sequence: TGTGCCAGTAGCCTAATGGGACTAGCGGGAGGGCGGACCGGGGAGCTGTTTTTT. Its protein product is CASSLMGLAGGRTGELFF. Together with reference TRBV19 and TRBJ2-2, the CDR3 gives the full variable domain: DGGITQSPKYLFRKEGQNVTLSCEQNLNHDAMYWYRQDPGQGLRLIYYSQIVNDFQKGDIAEGYSVSREKKESFPLTVTSAQKNPTAFYLCASSLMGLAGGRTGELFFGEGSRLTVL.

This chain uses TRBV28 with TRBJ2-3, with TRBD1 matching 8 bases. V lost 4 bases and J lost 1; bases outside the gene matches: 4. From germline, CDR1 is MDHEN and CDR2 SYDVKM. The CDR3 is 15 residues long. The CDR3 region has the DNA TGTGCCAGCAGTTCGACAGGGGAGGGCACAGATACGCAGTATTTT. This codes for CASSSTGEGTDTQYF.

The chain carries TRBV7-8 and TRBJ1-3; TRBD1 aligns across 7 bases. The CDR3 length is 15 residues. From germline, CDR1 is SGHVS and CDR2 FQNEAQ. V shed 5 bases, J shed 4 bases, and the junction held 8 bases outside the gene matches. The CDR3 sequence is CASSGPRTGGNTIYF. DNA of the CDR3: TGTGCCAGCAGCGGTCCGCGGACAGGAGGAAACACCATATATTTT.

This clone showed up just a few times. The CDR3 nucleotides read TGCGCCAGCAGCTTGGGCCAAACTTCGGTCTACGAGCAGTACTTC. This gives the protein CASSLGQTSVYEQYF. The chain joins TRBV5-1 to TRBJ2-7; no reliable D call. Between the trimmed V and J ends, which lost 0 bases and 3 bases, there was a span of 13 bases. The CDR3 is made up of 15 amino acids. CDR1 and CDR2 from the germline V gene are SGHRS and YFSETQ.

V is TRBV6-6 and J is TRBJ1-2; D is possibly TRBD1 (6 bases). The V end was cut by 8 bases, the J end by 3 bases, with 13 bases between. The germline V gene has CDR1 MNHNY and CDR2 SVGAGI (reference sequence). This CDR3 spans 13 amino acids. CDR3 in amino acids: CASLNTGYYGYTF. Here the CDR3 DNA reads TGTGCCAGCCTCAACACAGGGTACTATGGCTACACCTTC.